This TCR beta chain was documented in a study of blood T cells in healthy people across ages. It was with a sample-barcoded 5' primer and a J-beta primer mix that a second PCR of roughly 6 to 12 cycles was run. TCRdb reanalysed the 5' RACE reads using MiXCR and keeps one entry per CDR3 protein. The sample lists about 1.8 million distinct CDR3 sequences, less than 50% occurring once. Remarks on this clonotype: The antigen remains unidentified.

This CDR3 spans 17 amino acids. J lost 0 bases, V lost 4 bases, and 8 bases had no gene match. In germline, CDR1 is SGHTA, CDR2 FQGNSA. Donor samples were obtained from healthy Caucasian individuals from Russia, aged 6 to 90. Isolated per sample were at least 7 million PBMCs. Study-wide results and limits: Because donor CMV status was unknown, expanded clonotype changes were possibly confounded.

Sequenced material: blood. The chain combines TRBV7-2 with TRBJ2-1, with 8 bases lining up with TRBD2. The receptor's source is a woman in her forties in good health. The CDR3 DNA follows: TGTGCCAGCAGCTCAGACGTAGCGGGGAGCTCCTACAATGAGCAGTTCTTC. Translated, it gives CASSSDVAGSSYNEQFF.